Below, 27 T cell receptor beta chains from the same sample are listed, as sequenced in a study of T cells expressing NK-cell markers (dated by TCRdb to about 2020). Library preparation employed 5' RACE. TCRdb names Illumina HiSeq 2000 as the instrument used. TCRdb reprocessed the reads; each CDR3 protein sequence makes one entry, and DNA is unavailable. The table of this sample itemizes about 460,000 distinct CDR3 sequences. About 1.5% of the sample comes from the top ten. Sequenced sample: blood T cells: a sorted CD56 or NKG2C T cell subset, CD4+ or CD8+ T cells, or bulk PBMC T cells (not recorded which). The receptors shown here come from a woman in her forties or fifties in good health. Donor details come from another sample of the same person, matched by shared clones.

The V and J genes are TRBV20-1 and TRBJ2-1; the D call of TRBD2 rests on TCRdb alone, since no DNA is present to check it. This CDR3 is 16 amino acids long. CDR1 DFQATT and CDR2 SNEGSKA come from the germline V gene (reference sequence). The CDR3 here is CSARSHPGLANNEQFF.

This chain uses TRBV5-1 with TRBJ2-4; there is no DNA to check the TCRdb D call of TRBD2. Germline V gene sequence: CDR1 SGHRS, CDR2 YFSETQ. This CDR3 is built from 15 residues. The CDR3 sequence: CASSLDGTTKNIQYF.

V is TRBV5-1 and J is TRBJ2-3; TCRdb designates TRBD2, a call that cannot be tested without DNA. CDR1 and CDR2 (germline): SGHRS, YFSETQ. The CDR3 length is 15 residues. CDR3 sequence reads: CASSQSGSWGDTQYF. Based on the CDR3 plus reference TRBV5-1 and TRBJ2-3, the full variable domain is KAGVTQTPRYLIKTRGQQVTLSCSPISGHRSVSWYQQTPGQGLQFLFEYFSETQRNKGNFPGRFSGRQFSNSRSEMNVSTLELGDSALYLCASSQSGSWGDTQYFGPGTRLTVL.

V is TRBV5-1 and J is TRBJ2-1; absent DNA, TCRdb's TRBD2 call cannot be checked. CDR3 length equals 15 residues. Germline-derived CDR1 and CDR2 are SGHRS and YFSETQ. The CDR3 loop reads CASSLVGTRNNEQFF.

This chain links TRBV9 with TRBJ2-3; TCRdb designates TRBD1, a call that cannot be tested without DNA. In germline, CDR1 is SGDLS, CDR2 YYNGEE. This CDR3 comprises 17 residues. The CDR3 region is CASSADPDRALWDTQYF.

The genes are TRBV7-2 and TRBJ2-1; absent DNA, TCRdb's TRBD2 call cannot be checked. This CDR3 is built from 13 residues. CDR1 is SGHTA and CDR2 is FQGNSA in the germline V gene. The CDR3 region is CASRRGRAGEQFF.

J is TRBJ2-1 and V is TRBV24-1; TCRdb indicates TRBD1, and absent DNA this call remains unverified. This CDR3 spans 15 amino acids. The germline CDR1 and CDR2 sequences are KGHDR and SFDVKD. This CDR3 is CATSGGGQGINEQFF.

The CDR3 here is CSVRGPGEQNGYTF. This sequence joins TRBV29-1 and TRBJ1-2. This CDR3 has 14 residues. CDR1 and CDR2 from the germline V gene are SQVTM and ANQGSEA. Looking up the rest from reference TRBV29-1 and TRBJ1-2 gives the full variable domain: SAVISQKPSRDICQRGTSLTIQCQVDSQVTMMFWYRQQPGQSLTLIATANQGSEATYESGFVIDKFPISRPNLTFSTLTVSNMSPEDSSIYLCSVRGPGEQNGYTFGSGTRLTVV.

V gene TRBV4-2 combines with J gene TRBJ2-1; as DNA is missing, the TRBD2 call by TCRdb cannot be tested. The CDR3 length is 15 residues. Germline V gene lookup returns CDR1 LGHNA and CDR2 YNFKEQ. CDR3 region: CASSQVAGGSGLQFF.

The chain links TRBV12-5 to TRBJ1-3; TCRdb's D call, TRBD1, is unchecked because there is no DNA. The CDR3 is made up of 14 amino acids. Germline lookup yields CDR1 LGHNT and CDR2 FRNRAP. The CDR3: CASALGGFGNTIYF.

The J gene is TRBJ1-1, the V gene TRBV5-1. Per germline, CDR1 SGHRS and CDR2 YFSETQ. The CDR3 extends over 14 amino acids. The CDR3 reads CASSSLGGGTEAFF.

V usage is TRBV7-8 and J usage is TRBJ2-1; TCRdb's D call, TRBD1, is unchecked because there is no DNA. The CDR3 sequence is 15 residues long. The germline gives CDR1 SGHVS, CDR2 FQNEAQ. The CDR3 sequence: CASSFGGPPGNEQFF.

The rearrangement uses TRBV10-1 and TRBJ2-2; TCRdb's D gene call, TRBD2, goes unchecked for lack of DNA. The V gene's germline CDR1 is WNHNN and CDR2 SYGVQD (reference sequence). The CDR3 loop spans 13 amino acids. The CDR3 loop reads CASSEGAPGELFF.

The chain is built from TRBV12-3 or TRBV12-4 and TRBJ2-7; TCRdb's D gene call, TRBD2, goes unchecked for lack of DNA. The CDR3 extends over 15 amino acids. CDR3 protein: CASTYGRRLSYEQYF.

The CDR3 spells CASSLVGGLAGGISSYNEQFF. V gene TRBV7-2 combines with J gene TRBJ2-1; the D call from TCRdb, TRBD2, cannot be confirmed without DNA. The germline V gene has CDR1 SGHTA and CDR2 FQGNSA. The CDR3 extends over 21 amino acids.

Here the CDR3 reads CASSSPGQSDNEQFF. The chain recombines TRBV5-5 with TRBJ2-1; TCRdb designates TRBD1, a call that cannot be tested without DNA. Per the germline V gene, CDR1 is SGHKS and CDR2 is YYEKEE (reference sequence). The CDR3 extends over 15 amino acids.

The chain combines TRBV3-1 with TRBJ2-7; there is no DNA to check the TCRdb D call of TRBD1. CDR3 size: 15 residues. In germline, CDR1 is LGHDT, CDR2 YNNKEL (reference sequence). The CDR3 spells CASSQAGGQGIEQYF.

The V call is TRBV3-1, the J call TRBJ2-5; TCRdb's D gene call, TRBD1, goes unchecked for lack of DNA. Germline CDR1 LGHDT, CDR2 YNNKEL (reference sequence). The CDR3 length is 14 residues. The CDR3 loop reads CASSPRDSQETQYF.

The chain links TRBV7-6 to TRBJ1-1. The germline CDR1 and CDR2 sequences are SGHVS and FNYEAQ. The CDR3 has 15 residues. The CDR3 spells CASSLGALSRTEAFF.

This chain connects TRBV5-1 to TRBJ2-2; TCRdb gives TRBD2 as the D gene, but with no DNA this cannot be confirmed. In germline, CDR1 is SGHRS, CDR2 YFSETQ. The CDR3 runs to 16 residues. This CDR3 is CASSLELAGAGGELFF.

The rearrangement joins TRBV7-8 to TRBJ2-3; TCRdb gives TRBD2 as the D gene, but with no DNA this cannot be confirmed. Germline V lookup: CDR1 SGHVS, CDR2 FQNEAQ. The CDR3 has 15 residues. The CDR3 is CASIPGLIRGDTQYF. The whole variable domain, remainder taken from reference TRBV7-8 and TRBJ2-3, is GAGVSQSPRYKVAKRGQDVALRCDPISGHVSLFWYQQALGQGPEFLTYFQNEAQLDKSGLPSDRFFAERPEGSVSTLKIQRTQQEDSAVYLCASIPGLIRGDTQYFGPGTRLTVL.

The chain has TRBV7-8 and TRBJ2-1; there is no DNA to check the TCRdb D call of TRBD2. The germline V gene encodes CDR1 SGHVS and CDR2 FQNEAQ. This CDR3 comprises 14 residues. This chain's CDR3 is CASSRTSGTEAQFF.

The chain recombines TRBV15 with TRBJ2-1; TCRdb's D call, TRBD1, is unchecked because there is no DNA. This CDR3 is 16 amino acids long. Germline assignment: CDR1 LNHNV and CDR2 YYDKDF (reference sequence). The CDR3 sequence is CATSSLGTQVYNEQFF.

This chain links TRBV4-1 with TRBJ2-2; with no DNA, the TCRdb D assignment of TRBD2 cannot be verified. Germline CDR1 is MGHRA and CDR2 is YSYEKL. CDR3 length: 19 residues. The CDR3 loop reads CASSHRGASGRLSTGELFF.

The chain joins TRBV5-1 to TRBJ2-7; the TRBD1 assignment by TCRdb is unverifiable without DNA. The CDR3 consists of 15 residues. The germline V gene has CDR1 SGHRS and CDR2 YFSETQ. The CDR3 loop is CASSLLGQGHNEQYF.

This chain connects TRBV2 to TRBJ2-1; checking the TCRdb D call of TRBD1 is not possible without DNA. This CDR3 region has 16 residues. The germline V gene has CDR1 SNHLY and CDR2 FYNNEI. This chain's CDR3 is CASAPGGGSSYNEQFF.

The V call is TRBV28, the J call TRBJ1-5. This CDR3 has 11 residues. Germline CDR1 reads MDHEN; CDR2 reads SYDVKM. The CDR3 protein is CASSSLGLQHF.